Many counts were recorded for the clone carrying this TCR beta chain. Its antigen remains unidentified. This CDR3 is built from 15 residues. CDR1 is SGHTA, CDR2 FQGTGA, per germline. Between the trimmed V and J ends, which lost 5 bases and 0 bases, there was a span of 12 bases. TCRdb re-called the reads with MiXCR, one entry per CDR3 protein. The sample carries 60,000 to 75,000 distinct CDR3 sequences, over 3.5% recorded once. This sample is drawn from a study of T cell repertoires in cytomegalovirus infection. In the study overall: In public TCR beta signatures, there were indications of both CMV infection and matching HLA type.

Study-wide results and limits: Cumulative public TCR beta family frequency identified carriers of CMV plus the relevant HLA. The study found HLA-C-restricted CMV-specific TCR beta clonotypes dominating the ex vivo response.

The specimen sequenced was PBMCs. The clonotype comes from a human donor in good health (CMV status not recorded). Some clones in this sample may be carry-over from other donors' samples. The chain links TRBV7-3 to TRBJ2-3, with a weak D call TRBD2 (5 bases). The CDR3 coding sequence is TGTGCCAGCAGCCCATTAGCGTCTAGCACAGATACGCAGTATTTT. The encoded protein is CASSPLASSTDTQYF.